The 27 T cell receptor beta chains reported below all come from one sample, sequenced in a study of shared clonotypes between healthy human individuals. Repertoires were generated with immunoSEQ multiplex PCR, while TCRdb's copy carries only in-frame clones and drops some. The table has about 2.1 million clones, 93% seen once. The naive CD8 population came from CD45RO-negative cells selected for CCR7, without terminally differentiated effector memory CD45RA+ cells. Sequenced: naive CD8+ T cells from PBMCs. The receptor set was obtained from a man between 18 and 35 years old in good health. Some clones in this sample may be carry-over from other donors' samples.

The chain is built from TRBV9 and TRBJ2-3; TRBD2 aligns across 11 bases. V shed 6 bases and J 5 bases; nucleotides not matched to a gene: 8. The germline gives CDR1 SGDLS, CDR2 YYNGEE. CDR3 length: 15 amino acids. CDR3 sequence: CASTLAGGIGDTQYF. The CDR3 coding sequence is TGTGCCAGCACCCTAGCGGGGGGAATTGGAGATACGCAGTATTTT.

This chain connects TRBV10-3 to TRBJ2-2; D ambiguous. V gave up 2 bases and J gave up 2 bases, with 27 bases separating them. CDR3 length: 21 residues. Germline V gene data show CDR1 as ENHRY and CDR2 as SYGVKD. CDR3 amino acids: CAISEVLAGKNQHQNTGELFF. The CDR3 DNA is TGTGCCATCAGTGAGGTCCTGGCTGGGAAGAACCAGCACCAAAACACCGGGGAGCTGTTTTTT.

The J gene is TRBJ1-1, the V gene TRBV27, with D possibly TRBD1 on 6 matching bases. V was shortened by 2 bases and J by 6 bases, with 19 bases between the two germline ends. CDR3 length equals 16 residues. Germline lookup yields CDR1 MNHEY and CDR2 SMNVEV (reference sequence). The CDR3 is CASSLLNPQGAAEAFF. The CDR3 bases are TGTGCCAGCAGTTTACTTAACCCACAGGGCGCGGCTGAAGCTTTCTTT.

Concerning this clone itself: Within the sample, other DNA sequences also encode this same CDR3. The CDR3 DNA reads as TGTGCCAGCAGCTTTCCCGAGACCCAGTACTTC. Its translation is CASSFPETQYF. The chain links TRBV7-9 to TRBJ2-5; D remains ambiguous. V lost 3 bases and J 5 bases, leaving 4 bases between the germline ends. This CDR3 is built from 11 residues. In germline, CDR1 is SEHNR, CDR2 FQNEAQ (reference sequence).

V is TRBV11-2 and J is TRBJ2-7; D possibly corresponds to TRBD2 (6 bases). CDR1 and CDR2 from the germline V gene are SGHAT and FQNNGV. This CDR3 is built from 13 residues. Trimming left V 6 bases short and J 6 bases short, with 15 bases between. DNA of the CDR3: TGTGCCAGCAGACCGGGACTCACGCTCGAGCAGTACTTC. Translating it yields CASRPGLTLEQYF.

In nucleotides, the CDR3 is TGTGCCAGCACCCCGGGGGGAATGAGCTATGGCTACACCTTC. It is translated as CASTPGGMSYGYTF. This chain links TRBV9 with TRBJ1-2; D perhaps matches TRBD1 (5 bases). Germline V gene lookup returns CDR1 SGDLS and CDR2 YYNGEE. CDR3 length: 14 amino acids. V dropped 6 bases and J dropped 4 bases, with 16 bases sitting between them. Filled out from reference TRBV9 and TRBJ1-2, the complete variable domain reads DSGVTQTPKHLITATGQRVTLRCSPRSGDLSVYWYQQSLDQGLQFLIQYYNGEERAKGNILERFSAQQFPDLHSELNLSSLELGDSALYFCASTPGGMSYGYTFGSGTRLTVV.

Notes on this clone: The sample has other DNA sequences that encode this CDR3 too. V gene TRBV4-2 combines with J gene TRBJ1-5, with TRBD1 matching 9 bases. CDR1 is LGHNA and CDR2 is YNFKEQ in the germline V gene. The CDR3 is made up of 16 amino acids. With V trimmed by 3 bases and J by 0 bases, 3 bases remained unmatched. As DNA, the CDR3 is TGTGCCAGCAGCCAGGAACAGGGGGCTAGCAATCAGCCCCAGCATTTT. Protein sequence: CASSQEQGASNQPQHF.

CDR3 region: CASSLTGRVPNTGELFF. In DNA, the CDR3 is TGTGCCAGCAGTTTAACCGGGAGGGTTCCGAACACCGGGGAGCTGTTTTTT. The chain uses TRBV27 and TRBJ2-2, with 8 bases identical to TRBD2. CDR3 length equals 17 residues. With 2 bases clipped from V and 0 bases from J, the junction kept 5 bases outside the gene matches. Germline CDR1 and CDR2: MNHEY and SMNVEV (reference sequence).

The chain carries TRBV27 and TRBJ1-1; 8 bases match TRBD1. The J segment lost 4 bases and the V segment lost 3 bases, leaving 10 bases of the junction unmatched. This CDR3 is 16 amino acids long. In germline, CDR1 is MNHEY, CDR2 SMNVEV (reference sequence). This chain's CDR3 is CASSFGTGGYGTEAFF. Here the CDR3 DNA reads TGTGCCAGCAGTTTTGGAACAGGGGGTTATGGCACTGAAGCTTTCTTT.

The rearrangement links TRBV19 to TRBJ1-3; D call uncertain. Trimming took 7 bases from V and 0 from J, leaving 7 bases between them. The CDR3 is 13 amino acids. CDR1 is LNHDA, CDR2 SQIVND, per germline (reference sequence). CDR3 in amino acids: CASKALSGNTIYF. In DNA, the CDR3 is TGTGCCAGTAAAGCCCTCTCTGGAAACACCATATATTTT.

CDR3 protein: CASSLLRGASGRGHYEQYF. CDR3 sequence (DNA): TGTGCCAGCAGTCTCCTCCGGGGGGCTAGCGGGAGAGGGCACTACGAGCAGTACTTC. This sequence joins TRBV28 and TRBJ2-7; 10 bases fit TRBD2. Per germline, CDR1 MDHEN and CDR2 SYDVKM. V lost 5 bases, J lost 3 bases, and 19 bases stayed unmatched. CDR3 length equals 19 residues.

V and J are TRBV28 and TRBJ2-1; the D is unclear. The CDR3 loop spans 13 amino acids. Germline-derived CDR1 and CDR2 are MDHEN and SYDVKM. With 5 bases removed from V and 8 bases from J, the gap between germline ends came to 13 bases. The CDR3 loop reads CASSPTVHYEQFF. The CDR3 DNA reads TGTGCCAGCAGTCCCACCGTGCACTATGAGCAGTTCTTC. Supplemented by reference TRBV28 and TRBJ2-1, the full variable domain reads DVKVTQSSRYLVKRTGEKVFLECVQDMDHENMFWYRQDPGLGLRLIYFSYDVKMKEKGDIPEGYSVSREKKERFSLILESASTNQTSMYLCASSPTVHYEQFFGPGTRLTVL.

Remarks on this clone: Other nucleotide sequences in the sample specify the same CDR3. V and J are TRBV10-3 and TRBJ2-7; the match to TRBD2 covers 12 bases. CDR3 length: 14 residues. Germline values: CDR1 ENHRY, CDR2 SYGVKD. The ends lost 4 bases at V and 3 bases at J; junction bases unmatched: 1. CDR3 coding DNA: TGTGCCATCAGTGGACTAGCGGGAGACTACGAGCAGTACTTC. It encodes CAISGLAGDYEQYF.

This rearrangement joins TRBV7-8 to TRBJ2-7; TRBD2 aligns across 13 bases. Germline CDR1 reads SGHVS; CDR2 reads FQNEAQ. This CDR3 is built from 16 residues. Trimming at V came to 4 bases and at J to 5 bases, leaving 8 bases not matched to a gene. CDR3 residues: CASSSGLAGKADEQYF. DNA of the CDR3: TGTGCCAGCAGCTCGGGACTAGCGGGAAAGGCGGACGAGCAGTACTTC.

The chain links TRBV5-6 to TRBJ1-6, with D uncertain. The CDR3 runs 12 residues. V lost 2 bases and J 9 bases, leaving 6 bases between the germline ends. Germline V gene lookup returns CDR1 SGHDT and CDR2 YYEEEE. In nucleotides, the CDR3 is TGTGCCAGCAGCTTCTGGGCTTCACCCCTCCACTTT. Its translation: CASSFWASPLHF.

The chain is built from TRBV7-3 and TRBJ1-5; D not resolved. Germline CDR1 and CDR2: SGHTA and FQGTGA. Trimming shortened V by 0 bases and J by 5 bases, and 2 bases separated the two germline ends. This CDR3 region has 12 residues. The CDR3 sequence: CASSLTDQPQHF. In DNA, the CDR3 is TGTGCCAGCAGCTTAACAGATCAGCCCCAGCATTTT.

The chain links TRBV7-9 to TRBJ1-5; D is ambiguous. This CDR3 contains 14 residues. Germline V gene sequence: CDR1 SEHNR, CDR2 FQNEAQ (reference sequence). V was cut by 1 base and J by 0 bases, with 4 bases left in between. The CDR3 here is CASSLDYSNQPQHF. The CDR3 region has the DNA TGTGCCAGCAGCTTAGATTATAGCAATCAGCCCCAGCATTTT.

The gene calls are TRBV7-9 and TRBJ1-1; D is uncertain. The CDR3 has 17 amino acids. From germline, CDR1 is SEHNR and CDR2 FQNEAQ (reference sequence). Trimming shortened V by 1 base and J by 3 bases, and 18 bases separated the two germline ends. In DNA form, the CDR3 reads TGTGCCAGCAGCTTAGGGACCCTGGTGAATCGGGACACTGAAGCTTTCTTT. This translates into CASSLGTLVNRDTEAFF.

The chain links TRBV4-1 to TRBJ2-7; TRBD1 matches 7 bases. The trim removed 1 base at V and 6 bases at J, leaving 9 bases unmatched. Germline-derived CDR1 and CDR2 are MGHRA and YSYEKL. This CDR3 contains 15 residues. Here the CDR3 DNA reads TGCGCCAGCAGCCAAGGACAGGGCCAAACTACCGAGCAGTACTTC. Encoded protein: CASSQGQGQTTEQYF.

This clone was observed a single time. The CDR3 protein is CASSYEGTGEQYF. The CDR3 bases are TGTGCCAGCAGTTACGAGGGTACAGGCGAGCAGTACTTC. The gene calls are TRBV6-5 and TRBJ2-7, with D possibly called TRBD1 or TRBD2 (5 bases each). This CDR3 has 13 amino acids. The V and J ends lost 2 bases and 6 bases respectively, with 11 bases between them. CDR1 MNHEY and CDR2 SVGAGI come from the germline V gene.

V gene TRBV4-1 combines with J gene TRBJ2-3; D is uncertain. V was clipped by 1 base and J by 2 bases, with 7 bases between them. Per the germline V gene, CDR1 is MGHRA and CDR2 is YSYEKL. CDR3 size: 14 residues. The CDR3 loop is CASSQGDFTDTQYF. The CDR3, as DNA: TGCGCCAGCAGCCAAGGCGATTTCACAGATACGCAGTATTTT.

This rearrangement joins TRBV15 to TRBJ2-3; no clear D. Looked up from germline, CDR1 is LNHNV and CDR2 is YYDKDF (reference sequence). The CDR3 spans 13 residues. With 3 bases removed from V and 6 bases from J, the gap between germline ends came to 10 bases. The CDR3 protein is CATSSLFADTQYF. As DNA, the CDR3 is TGTGCCACCAGCAGCCTATTCGCTGATACGCAGTATTTT. Supplemented by reference TRBV15 and TRBJ2-3, the full variable domain reads DAMVIQNPRYQVTQFGKPVTLSCSQTLNHNVMYWYQQKSSQAPKLLFHYYDKDFNNEADTPDNFQSRRPNTSFCFLDIRSPGLGDTAMYLCATSSLFADTQYFGPGTRLTVL.

The chain couples TRBV6-5 to TRBJ2-7, with 9 bases matching TRBD1. Germline V gene sequence: CDR1 MNHEY, CDR2 SVGAGI. CDR3 length equals 15 residues. Germline trimming cut 2 bases from V and 4 bases from J; bases unmatched to any gene: 6. In DNA, the CDR3 is TGTGCCAGCAGTTACGGAGGGACAGGGTTATACGAGCAGTACTTC. Protein product: CASSYGGTGLYEQYF.

Turning to this clone: The same CDR3 can be traced to other DNA sequences in this sample. V gene TRBV7-9 combines with J gene TRBJ2-5; unclear D gene. The CDR3 covers 12 residues. V shed 6 bases and J shed 5 bases, with 10 bases lying between them. In germline, CDR1 is SEHNR, CDR2 FQNEAQ (reference sequence). The CDR3 loop is CASSPGRETQYF. The CDR3 DNA reads as TGTGCCAGCAGTCCTGGGCGGGAGACCCAGTACTTC.

This clone was seen only a few times. The chain carries TRBV9 and TRBJ1-2; 7 bases line up with TRBD1. The CDR3 sequence is 14 residues long. Per germline, CDR1 SGDLS and CDR2 YYNGEE. V gave up 4 bases and J gave up 2 bases; unmatched junction bases: 5. CDR3 amino acids: CASSTRTGNYGYTF. The CDR3 region has the DNA TGTGCCAGCAGCACCCGGACAGGCAACTATGGCTACACCTTC.

The V gene is TRBV7-9, the J gene TRBJ2-5, with a tentative D call TRBD1 (6 bases). V lost 1 base to trimming and J lost 4 bases, with 25 bases between them. The CDR3 runs to 19 residues. CDR1 and CDR2 (germline): SEHNR, FQNEAQ (reference sequence). CDR3 loop: CASSLESNREYVGLETQYF. The CDR3 DNA is TGTGCCAGCAGCTTAGAATCTAACAGGGAGTATGTAGGGCTAGAGACCCAGTACTTC.

This rearrangement joins TRBV11-2 to TRBJ1-1; D is perhaps TRBD1 (5 bases). CDR1 and CDR2 from the germline V gene are SGHAT and FQNNGV. Trimming removed 4 bases at V and 1 base at J, with 16 bases between. CDR3 length: 16 amino acids. The CDR3 DNA follows: TGTGCCAGCAGCTCTGAAAGGGACGGAAAGAACACTGAAGCTTTCTTT. Translated: CASSSERDGKNTEAFF.